The clone carrying this T cell receptor beta chain was counted between two and nine times. Its antigen remains unknown. This CDR3 has 13 residues. Germline loops: CDR1 DFQATT, CDR2 SNEGSKA (reference sequence). The data stem from a study of vaccination and CD4 T cells after COVID-19. CD4+ T cells that had been cultured provided DNA sequenced with the Oncomine TCR Beta short-read assay. One entry per CDR3 protein, called by TCRdb with MiXCR from the PCR reads. Of more than 10,000 distinct CDR3 sequences listed, around 53% were seen once; the top ten hold 16%. Treatment given: roughly 10-day PBMC culture with coronavirus spike peptide pools or control peptides (ViraFEST assay).

The sample taken for sequencing was CD4+ T cells from blood, cultured in vitro. The chain has TRBV20-1 and TRBJ2-1; 8 nucleotides align to TRBD1. With the DNA end fitting TRBJ2-7 better, the J assignment may be wrong. The TCR originated in a human donor who had recovered from COVID-19. This chain's CDR3 is CSARSQGAGEQYF. CDR3 in DNA: TGCAGTGCTAGAAGTCAGGGGGCGGGAGAGCAGTACTTC.